One sample yielded the 15 T cell receptor beta chains listed below, sequenced in a study of blood T cell repertoires in COVID-19. Generated by immunoSEQ multiplex PCR, the TCRdb table keeps only in-frame clones and is missing some. The sample has about 310,000 clones; over 85% are singletons. Sample: PBMCs or T cells enriched from blood (not recorded which). The receptor source for this set is a woman aged 25 to 39 who had recovered from COVID-19.

V is TRBV15 and J is TRBJ1-6, with TRBD1 matching over 10 bases. Per the germline V gene, CDR1 is LNHNV and CDR2 is YYDKDF (reference sequence). This CDR3 is 16 amino acids long. The V and J ends lost 0 bases and 10 bases, in that order; junction bases with no gene match: 6. CDR3 sequence (DNA): TGTGCCACCAGCAGAGAACCGGGACAGGGGAAATCACCCCTCCACTTT. Protein product: CATSREPGQGKSPLHF.

The chain is built from TRBV6-6 and TRBJ1-5; the D is unclear. Looked up from germline, CDR1 is MNHNY and CDR2 is SVGAGI (reference sequence). This CDR3 comprises 15 residues. Deletions cut 2 bases from V and 4 bases from J, with 12 bases between. CDR3 in DNA: TGTGCCAGCAGTTACGAGAAGAGTCGTAATCAGCCCCAGCATTTT. It is translated as CASSYEKSRNQPQHF.

Of note for this clone: It is unclear where the CDR3 begins or ends on the DNA, so no DNA is shown, and the CDR3 is as TCRdb lists it. V is TRBV6-5 and J is TRBJ1-5; no DNA check was done on the table's D call, TRBD1. Germline assignment: CDR1 MNHEY and CDR2 SVGAGI. The CDR3 adds up to 14 amino acids, both ends counted. CDR3 loop: CASSLDKAIQPQHF.

The rearrangement joins TRBV19 to TRBJ2-7, with 10 bases aligning to TRBD1. Losses at the gene ends were 6 bases for V and 7 bases for J; bases not matched to a gene: 9. The length of the CDR3 is 14 residues. Germline CDR1 is LNHDA and CDR2 is SQIVND (reference sequence). CDR3 in amino acids: CASRGRQGAAEQYF. The CDR3, as DNA: TGTGCCAGTAGAGGGAGACAGGGGGCGGCGGAGCAGTACTTC.

The rearrangement links TRBV28 to TRBJ2-4; 11 bases align to TRBD2. In germline, CDR1 is MDHEN, CDR2 SYDVKM. Trimming cost V 6 bases and J 3 bases; bases outside gene matches: 13. This CDR3 has 18 amino acids. The CDR3 DNA sequence: TGTGCCAGCAGAGCGACGTTAGCGGGAGGGCTCAACAAAAACATTCAGTACTTC. It translates to CASRATLAGGLNKNIQYF.

This clone was counted a single time. This chain uses TRBV16 with TRBJ1-5; D ambiguous. V was shortened by 5 bases and J by 11 bases, with 16 bases between the two germline ends. CDR3 length equals 13 residues. Germline V gives CDR1 KGHSY, CDR2 FQNENV. The CDR3 loop is CASSSTFSRSQHF. The DNA for the CDR3 is TGTGCCAGCAGCTCCACTTTTTCCAGGTCCCAGCATTTT.

The count of this clone is one. Within the sample, other DNA sequences also encode this same CDR3. The CDR3 protein is CASSLWDSQETQYF. CDR3 nucleotide sequence: TGTGCCAGCAGTTTATGGGACAGTCAAGAGACCCAGTACTTC. The chain joins TRBV28 to TRBJ2-5; D might be TRBD1 (6 bases). Trimming took 0 bases from V and 2 from J, leaving 7 bases between them. The CDR3 spans 14 residues. The V gene's germline CDR1 is MDHEN and CDR2 SYDVKM. The variable domain in full, completed from reference TRBV28 and TRBJ2-5, reads DVKVTQSSRYLVKRTGEKVFLECVQDMDHENMFWYRQDPGLGLRLIYFSYDVKMKEKGDIPEGYSVSREKKERFSLILESASTNQTSMYLCASSLWDSQETQYFGPGTRLLVL.

The rearrangement joins TRBV25-1 to TRBJ1-2, with a tentative D call TRBD1 (5 bases). The germline V gene has CDR1 MGHDK and CDR2 SYGVNS. The CDR3 is 14 residues long. Deletions cut 1 base from V and 4 bases from J, with 10 bases between. CDR3 in amino acids: CASSEWGVRYGYTF. The CDR3 region has the DNA TGTGCCAGCAGTGAATGGGGGGTCCGCTATGGCTACACCTTC.

J is TRBJ2-7 and V is TRBV7-9; 7 positions agree with TRBD1. V trimming: 7 bases; J trimming: 2 bases; junction bases outside the gene matches: 8. This CDR3 has 14 amino acids. Per the germline V gene, CDR1 is SEHNR and CDR2 is FQNEAQ (reference sequence). CDR3 in DNA: TGTGCCAGCACCAATATACAGGGGCCCTACGAGCAGTACTTC. It translates to CASTNIQGPYEQYF.

This rearrangement joins TRBV4-3 to TRBJ1-2; 8 positions match TRBD1. CDR1 LGHNA and CDR2 YSLEER come from the germline V gene. There are 15 residues in the CDR3. V lost 1 base and J lost 6; bases outside the gene matches: 7. For the CDR3, the DNA is TGCGCCAGCAGCCAAGTATGGCAGGGGGCTCATGGCTACACCTTC. Protein sequence: CASSQVWQGAHGYTF.

This clone turned up a few times. The V gene is TRBV7-9, the J gene TRBJ1-6; D remains unclear. CDR3 length equals 14 residues. V lost 5 bases, J lost 6 bases, and 11 bases lay in between. Per germline, CDR1 SEHNR and CDR2 FQNEAQ (reference sequence). The CDR3 sequence: CASSPGGVNSPLHF. The CDR3 bases are TGTGCCAGCAGCCCCGGTGGAGTTAATTCACCCCTCCACTTT.

The chain is built from TRBV6-5 and TRBJ2-7; maybe TRBD2 (5 bases). From germline, CDR1 is MNHEY and CDR2 SVGAGI. CDR3 length equals 13 residues. Trimming took 5 bases from V and 6 from J, leaving 14 bases between them. The CDR3 DNA sequence: TGTGCCAGCAGTCCGGGATATACGGGCGAGCAGTACTTC. As protein: CASSPGYTGEQYF.

The J gene is TRBJ1-5, the V gene TRBV29-1; D uncertain. The CDR3 consists of 12 residues. In germline, CDR1 is SQVTM, CDR2 ANQGSEA. Trimming shortened V by 4 bases and J by 3 bases, and 7 bases separated the two germline ends. In DNA form, the CDR3 reads TGCAGCGTTGCCTACCCCAATCAGCCCCAGCATTTT. Residues: CSVAYPNQPQHF.

Note on this clone: The DNA is omitted, as the CDR3 cannot be located on it reliably, and the CDR3 follows TCRdb's listing. The chain employs TRBV6-2 or TRBV6-3 and TRBJ1-2; TRBD1, as called in the table, went unchecked against the DNA. The CDR3 is made up of 17 amino acids, end residues included. The V gene's germline CDR1 is MNHEY and CDR2 SVGEGT. CDR3: CASSSSGAGGEVYGYTF.

The chain carries TRBV7-2 and TRBJ1-5; no firm D call. Germline CDR1 is SGHTA and CDR2 is FQGNSA. Deletions cut 6 bases from V and 0 bases from J, with 18 bases between. The CDR3 covers 17 residues. CDR3 sequence reads: CASSLSWAVNSNQPQHF. CDR3 nucleotide sequence: TGTGCCAGCAGTTTAAGTTGGGCAGTCAATAGCAATCAGCCCCAGCATTTT.